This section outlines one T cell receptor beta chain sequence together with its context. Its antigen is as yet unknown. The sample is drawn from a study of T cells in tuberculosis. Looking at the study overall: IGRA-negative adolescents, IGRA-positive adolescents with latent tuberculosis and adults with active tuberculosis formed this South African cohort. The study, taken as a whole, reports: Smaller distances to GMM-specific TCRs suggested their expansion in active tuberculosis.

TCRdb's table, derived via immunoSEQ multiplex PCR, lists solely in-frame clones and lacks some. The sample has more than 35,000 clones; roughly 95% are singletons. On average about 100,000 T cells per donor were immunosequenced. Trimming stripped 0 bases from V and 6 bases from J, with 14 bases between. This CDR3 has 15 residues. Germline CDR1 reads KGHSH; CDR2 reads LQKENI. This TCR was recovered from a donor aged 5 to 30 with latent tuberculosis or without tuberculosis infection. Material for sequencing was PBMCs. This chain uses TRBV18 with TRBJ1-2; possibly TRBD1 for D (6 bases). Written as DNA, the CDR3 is TGTGCCAGCTCACCACCGTCAGGGGCATTGGATGGCTACACCTTC. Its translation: CASSPPSGALDGYTF. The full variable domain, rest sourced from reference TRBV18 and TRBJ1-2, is NAGVMQNPRHLVRRRGQEARLRCSPMKGHSHVYWYRQLPEEGLKFMVYLQKENIIDESGMPKERFSAEFPKEGPSILRIQQVVRGDSAAYFCASSPPSGALDGYTFGSGTRLTVV.